The rows below give T cell receptor beta chains drawn from one sample of a study of cytomegalovirus exposure and HLA in healthy donors. Assay: immunoSEQ multiplex PCR; the TCRdb copy retains only in-frame clones and omits some. Of 89,000 or so clones in the sample, roughly 80% were seen once. Sample: PBMCs. These receptors were obtained from a boy younger than 18 in good health and CMV-seronegative. Each CDR3 is given with its conserved first and last residue. Fields, in order: V gene, CDR3 protein.

TRBV10-3,CAISKTGDGEQYF
TRBV6-5,CASSSRGGLDEQFF
TRBV5-8,CASSLDRTGPYDEQYF
TRBV7-9,CASSSTQEMNTEAFF
TRBV6-5,CATLDRQSYEQYF
TRBV19,CASTRGAGIGNEQFF
TRBV25-1,CASSGDRGAPTDTQYF
TRBV5-1,CASGWGGSAYNEQFF
TRBV4-3,CASSQAGHLREAFF
TRBV18,CASSPPTGGGNEQFF
TRBV4-3,CASSQEWGQGGQPQHF
TRBV5-1,CASSFRYARDRDWNEQFF
TRBV6-5,CASREGAVVGYTF
TRBV28,CASSSTGVANYGYTF
TRBV7-2,CASSRDRYTEAFF
TRBV4-3,CASSQDRTGGDQPQHF
TRBV7-8,CASSLTKGLSEAFF
TRBV7-2,CASSFSPGQGYEQYF
TRBV7-2,CASSSTGREGDF
TRBV7-3,CASSLTDRGRQYF
TRBV10-2,CATSREQIAYEQYF
TRBV7-8,CASSARREGNTIYF
TRBV7-2,CASSSYRSDQPQHF
TRBV5-1,CASSLGAGVNTEAFF
TRBV10-1,CASSDGLAGAISSYNEQFF